This TCR beta chain was captured by sequencing in a study of blood T cell repertoires in COVID-19. Sequencing was performed with immunoSEQ multiplex PCR; in TCRdb, only in-frame clones are kept and a portion is missing. Of about 250,000 clones in the sample, roughly 85% were seen once. Germline CDR1 reads MDHEN; CDR2 reads SYDVKM. CDR3 size: 14 residues. The V end was cut by 1 base, the J end by 3 bases, with 7 bases between. This chain connects TRBV28 to TRBJ1-5; D gene ambiguous. This clonotype was sampled from a woman in her 50s with acute COVID-19. Sequences were obtained from PBMCs or T cells enriched from blood (not recorded which). In nucleotides, the CDR3 is TGTGCCAGCAGTTTATCGGGTGACAATCAGCCCCAGCATTTT. It specifies CASSLSGDNQPQHF.